This TCR beta chain was identified in a study of OX40 agonist ivuxolimab in advanced cancers. Libraries were prepared by immunoSEQ multiplex PCR; TCRdb keeps only in-frame clonotypes and omits some of them. The sample comprises roughly 13,000 clones, over 60% of which are singletons, and less than 40% rests with the top ten. With 1 base clipped from V and 3 bases from J, the junction kept 3 bases outside the gene matches. The CDR3 totals 15 residues. The V gene's germline CDR1 is LNHNV and CDR2 YYDKDF (reference sequence). This TCR was sampled from an adult with an advanced solid tumor such as melanoma, head and neck, liver or kidney cancer. The V and J genes are TRBV15 and TRBJ2-3; TRBD1 matches at 8 bases. The sequenced sample was CD4+ or CD8+ T cells sorted from blood, obtained in a trial of the OX40 agonist ivuxolimab. CDR3 sequence reads: CATSRGDRGTDTQYF. The CDR3 region has the DNA TGTGCCACCAGCAGAGGTGACAGGGGAACAGATACGCAGTATTTT.